This T cell receptor beta chain was sequenced in a study of cytomegalovirus exposure and HLA in healthy donors. Use of 60 Vbeta and 13 Jbeta primers characterized the PCR. Generated by immunoSEQ multiplex PCR, the TCRdb table keeps only in-frame clones and is missing some. This sample has roughly 180,000 clones, with 65% to 90% found just once. Study observations and caveats: Later on, a genetic analysis was performed. It linked a missense variant in DCLRE1C with V- and J-gene trimming of TCR beta. Later analysis placed DRB1 highest and HLA-C lowest in TCR association rates, which differed by HLA locus.

V lost 0 bases to trimming and J lost 4 bases, with 10 bases between them. The CDR3 loop spans 14 amino acids. Germline V gives CDR1 SGHRS, CDR2 YFSETQ. Worth noting for this clone: Antigen specificity is unknown.

The specimen sequenced was PBMCs. The receptor was derived from a girl aged 2-9 years in good health and CMV-seropositive. The chain carries TRBV5-1 and TRBJ1-2; tentative D call: TRBD1 (5 bases). The CDR3 nucleotides are TGCGCCAGCAGCTTGGCCGGGACTATCTATGGCTACACCTTC. This gives the protein CASSLAGTIYGYTF.